This TCR beta chain was documented in a study of cytomegalovirus exposure and HLA in healthy donors. The CDR3 sequence is 13 residues long. The germline V and J ends were trimmed by 1 base and 5 bases, with 7 bases remaining between them. Germline CDR1 SGHDT, CDR2 YYEEEE. Here immunoSEQ multiplex PCR was the method, and the copy in TCRdb shows in-frame clones only, minus some. Here the sample spans about 160,000 clones, 80% to 90% being singletons. The rearrangement links TRBV5-6 to TRBJ2-1; D gene uncertain. The sequence was collected from a woman aged 25 to 39 in good health and CMV-seronegative. Sample: PBMCs. CDR3 in amino acids: CASSLRLDNEQFF. CDR3 in DNA: TGTGCCAGCAGCTTGCGGCTAGACAATGAGCAGTTCTTC. Complete variable domain (other parts from reference TRBV5-6 and TRBJ2-1): DAGVTQSPTHLIKTRGQQVTLRCSPKSGHDTVSWYQQALGQGPQFIFQYYEEEERQRGNFPDRFSGHQFPNYSSELNVNALLLGDSALYLCASSLRLDNEQFFGPGTRLTVL.